This TCR beta chain stems from a study of TIL therapy for anti-PD-1-resistant metastatic lung cancer. Whole-study context: Median tumor PD-L1 proportion score was roughly 5.4%. Several tumors were EGFR-mutant and two were ALK-rearranged.

Germline V lookup: CDR1 MNHEY, CDR2 SMNVEV (reference sequence). V trimming: 6 bases; J trimming: 0 bases; junction bases outside the gene matches: 2. The CDR3 is 15 residues long. Time point noted: pre-treatment sample, taken before nivolumab and TIL therapy. The libraries were made with immunoSEQ v3. Survey-level samples got approximately 2 million read pairs; deep-level samples got 5-6 million. The repertoire was sequenced with immunoSEQ multiplex PCR; TCRdb's copy has only in-frame clones and lacks some. The sample contains fewer than 65,000 clones, approximately 78% of which appear only once. J is TRBJ2-6 and V is TRBV27; 7 bases align to TRBD1. The receptor's source is a person aged 25-79 years with non-small cell lung cancer. Sequenced material: blood, taken at baseline. The CDR3 region is CASSGTVSGANVLTF. CDR3 bases: TGTGCCAGCAGCGGGACAGTCTCTGGGGCCAACGTCCTGACTTTC. The full variable domain, completed using reference TRBV27 and TRBJ2-6, is EAQVTQNPRYLITVTGKKLTVTCSQNMNHEYMSWYRQDPGLGLRQIYYSMNVEVTDKGDVPEGYKVSRKEKRNFPLILESPSPNQTSLYFCASSGTVSGANVLTFGAGSRLTVL.